Below, one T cell receptor (beta chain) is given with its context. Only a few counts were recorded for this clonotype. Its binding antigen is unknown. Base qualities are not recorded, but no much larger clone differs from it by a single base. Every donor in the study was a healthy Caucasian. Three unrelated non-twin adults were also sequenced: a male aged 18 to 29, a male aged 50 to 60 and a female aged 50 to 60. Miltenyi CD45RO+ enrichment and human naive T-cell isolation kits were used to isolate memory (CD45RO+) and naive T cells from PBMC. The CDR3 runs 14 amino acids, cysteine and phenylalanine included. The retained sequence is limited to the CDR3, 42 bases, with the frame set at the first base. The V and J ends are trimmed by 1 base and 6 bases, leaving 10 bases between them. The sample comes from a study of identical twins (dated by TCRdb to about 2016). Study-wide context: TCR alpha and beta repertoires from monozygotic twins, unrelated adults of various ages and cord blood were deep-sequenced to test whether fetal clonotypes persist. To rule out contamination, the twin experiments were replicated at different times with different library preparation protocols.

Library preparation employed 5' RACE. Sequencing was carried out with an Illumina HiSeq 2000. A universal primer binding site was added through template switching, and the final cDNA carried a unique molecular identifier so that TCR cDNA molecules could be counted accurately. Specific primers in the conserved constant-segment region were used to synthesize first-strand cDNA for the TCR alpha and beta chains. To control for contamination, every cDNA library carried two barcodes: a SMART-Mk sample barcode plus Illumina barcodes. TruSeq adapter sequences and Illumina sample barcodes were added in two successive PCR steps. The Illumina HiSeq platform was used with custom primers to sequence TCR alpha and beta cDNA libraries. The authors' pipeline ran thus. Unique molecular identifiers were extracted from raw reads with MiGEC, and CDR3 positions were determined with MiXCR. Recombination models were inferred per individual with the repgenHMM and IGoR tools using an EM algorithm. The analysis of shared clonotypes was done with the tcR package in R, with sharing normalized by the product of cloneset sizes. Out-of-frame nonproductive sequences were analyzed to study raw recombination free of thymic and clonal selection effects. TCRdb applied fastp at Q25 and MiXCR to the public reads, then kept only in-frame beta chains. For every CDR3 protein sequence, its rows merge into one entry that carries the most common genes and DNA. In this record, the V and J calls reflect TCRdb's handling and not the investigators' own analysis. The sample has some 710,000 distinct CDR3 sequences on record, approximately 6% of them singletons. Of the sample, roughly 2% falls within the top ten clones.

Overall study outcomes, separate from this receptor: Out-of-frame TCR alpha sharing in monozygotic twins was systematically underestimated by recombination models, whereas sharing between unrelated individuals was in agreement with the recombination models. Abundant cord blood beta clonotypes had fewer insertions, young adult naive repertoires showed a similar but weaker trend, and memory repertoires showed no such trend. Compared with coincidental sharing between unrelated individuals, out-of-frame TCR alpha sequences shared between twins had an excess of sequences with low generation probability. A weaker excess of twin sharing was found in beta out-of-frame sequences because the signal-to-noise ratio was lowered by fewer shared sequences. Invariant T cells such as MAIT and iNKT could partly confound zero-insertion analyses, though diverse VJ usage argued against this for most clonotypes. Because the same donors could not be followed over many years, the conclusions depended on cross-sectional statistical analysis.

The sequence was obtained from a man aged 18 to 30 in good health. The sequence joins TRBV12-3 or TRBV12-4 to TRBJ2-1; perhaps TRBD1 is the D gene, with 5 bases matching. Sample: naive T cells sorted from blood. This specimen's cell subset or site label, interpreted: cells isolated with a human naive T-cell isolation kit. The DNA sequence reads TGTGCCAGCAGTTTAGGGGGCTTTATCAATGAGCAGTTCTTC. Its protein product is CASSLGGFINEQFF.